Shown below are 11 T cell receptor beta chains from a single sample sequenced in a study of vaccination effects on CD4 cells after COVID-19. Which antigens these TCRs recognize remains unknown. Following an approximately eleven-day culture, CD4+ T cells were purified. The method was immunoSEQ multiplex PCR; TCRdb's version includes in-frame clones alone and lacks a portion of them. Here the sample spans 45,000 or so clones, 75% to 80% being singletons. Here the sequenced sample was CD4+ T cells from PBMCs cultured without peptide, taken before COVID-19 vaccination. The source is a human donor who had a prior SARS-CoV-2 infection.

The sample holds one count of this clone. This rearrangement joins TRBV29-1 to TRBJ2-3; no definite D call. Germline V gene data show CDR1 as SQVTM and CDR2 as ANQGSEA. The CDR3 is made up of 14 amino acids. V shed 4 bases and J shed 1 base, with 12 bases lying between them. CDR3 sequence (DNA): TGCAGCGTTGGGCACAACCTCGGCACAGATACGCAGTATTTT. Encoded protein: CSVGHNLGTDTQYF.

The V gene is TRBV6-5, the J gene TRBJ2-3; 8 bases map to TRBD2. CDR1 is MNHEY, CDR2 SVGAGI, per germline. This CDR3 comprises 16 residues. J gave up 0 bases and V 3 bases, and 5 bases lay outside the gene matches. CDR3 region: CASSYFGGASTDTQYF. CDR3 coding DNA: TGTGCCAGCAGTTATTTCGGGGGGGCGAGCACAGATACGCAGTATTTT.

V and J are TRBV6-6 and TRBJ1-6, with 7 bases that match TRBD1. Germline CDR1 and CDR2: MNHNY and SVGAGI (reference sequence). The CDR3 is made up of 16 amino acids. With 2 bases clipped from V and 2 bases from J, the junction kept 3 bases outside the gene matches. Here the CDR3 DNA reads TGTGCCAGCAGTTACCGGGACAGAACCTATAATTCACCCCTCCACTTT. It translates to CASSYRDRTYNSPLHF.

This clone was recorded once. The V call is TRBV7-3, the J call TRBJ2-7; D may be TRBD1 or TRBD2 (7 bases each). The CDR3 extends over 15 amino acids. V gave up 4 bases and J gave up 4 bases, with 17 bases separating them. Per germline, CDR1 SGHTA and CDR2 FQGTGA. The CDR3 here is CASSSSGGGGYEQYF. The CDR3 DNA sequence: TGTGCCAGCAGCTCCTCAGGGGGGGGCGGGTACGAGCAGTACTTC.

The chain uses TRBV12-5 and TRBJ1-5; TRBD1 aligns across 7 bases. Germline assignment: CDR1 LGHNT and CDR2 FRNRAP. The CDR3 sequence is 15 residues long. The trim removed 0 bases at V and 12 bases at J, leaving 11 bases unmatched. The CDR3 region has the DNA TGTGCTAGTGGTTTGGTGGACAGGTTTCAACGGCGCCAGCATTTT. Amino acids: CASGLVDRFQRRQHF.

The chain is built from TRBV6-2 or TRBV6-3 and TRBJ2-5; D is unclear. Germline CDR1 is MNHEY and CDR2 is SVGEGT. Trimming took off 5 bases at V and 3 bases at J, with 7 bases between the two ends. The CDR3 runs 12 residues. The chain's CDR3 is CASSSYEETQYF. In DNA form, the CDR3 reads TGTGCCAGCAGTAGTTACGAAGAGACCCAGTACTTC.

The chain joins TRBV30 to TRBJ1-4; TRBD1 is a possible D gene (6 bases). Germline CDR1 GTSNPN, CDR2 SVGIG (reference sequence). The germline V and J ends were trimmed by 8 bases and 8 bases, with 21 bases remaining between them. The CDR3 loop spans 14 amino acids. CDR3 sequence reads: CAGYLDRMGEKLFF. CDR3 coding DNA: TGTGCCGGTTACCTCGACAGGATGGGGGAAAAACTGTTTTTT.

The CDR3 sequence: CASSGSTGGAWSGGYTF. CDR3 nucleotides: TGTGCCAGCAGCGGGTCGACAGGGGGCGCTTGGAGTGGTGGCTACACCTTC. The chain uses TRBV5-5 and TRBJ1-2; TRBD1 matches 10 bases. The CDR3 covers 17 residues. Per the germline V gene, CDR1 is SGHKS and CDR2 is YYEKEE (reference sequence). J was trimmed by 7 bases and V by 4 bases; bases with no gene match: 16.

The V and J genes are TRBV6-5 and TRBJ1-4; TRBD1 might be the D (5 bases). Germline lookup yields CDR1 MNHEY and CDR2 SVGAGI. The length of the CDR3 is 15 residues. V lost 6 bases, J lost 8 bases, and 19 bases lay in between. Written as DNA, the CDR3 is TGTGCCAGCAGCCCCGCGTCGGCAGGGAGGGAAAAACTGTTTTTT. Translating gives CASSPASAGREKLFF.

This chain joins TRBV6-4 and TRBJ2-1; possible D gene TRBD2, 6 bases. V shed 2 bases and J shed 3 bases, with 14 bases lying between them. This CDR3 is built from 16 residues. Germline lookup yields CDR1 MRHNA and CDR2 SNTAGT. The CDR3 DNA sequence: TGTGCCAGCAGTGACGTCTTCCGGGGGTTCTACAATGAGCAGTTCTTC. Protein: CASSDVFRGFYNEQFF.

This clone occurred once. V usage is TRBV11-2 and J usage is TRBJ2-7; 9 nucleotides align to TRBD2. Germline CDR1 reads SGHAT; CDR2 reads FQNNGV. This CDR3 has 16 residues. J gave up 3 bases and V 1 base, and 7 bases lay outside the gene matches. The CDR3 coding sequence is TGTGCCAGCAGCTTAGTAGCGGCGGGGGGGATCTACGAGCAGTACTTC. Protein: CASSLVAAGGIYEQYF.